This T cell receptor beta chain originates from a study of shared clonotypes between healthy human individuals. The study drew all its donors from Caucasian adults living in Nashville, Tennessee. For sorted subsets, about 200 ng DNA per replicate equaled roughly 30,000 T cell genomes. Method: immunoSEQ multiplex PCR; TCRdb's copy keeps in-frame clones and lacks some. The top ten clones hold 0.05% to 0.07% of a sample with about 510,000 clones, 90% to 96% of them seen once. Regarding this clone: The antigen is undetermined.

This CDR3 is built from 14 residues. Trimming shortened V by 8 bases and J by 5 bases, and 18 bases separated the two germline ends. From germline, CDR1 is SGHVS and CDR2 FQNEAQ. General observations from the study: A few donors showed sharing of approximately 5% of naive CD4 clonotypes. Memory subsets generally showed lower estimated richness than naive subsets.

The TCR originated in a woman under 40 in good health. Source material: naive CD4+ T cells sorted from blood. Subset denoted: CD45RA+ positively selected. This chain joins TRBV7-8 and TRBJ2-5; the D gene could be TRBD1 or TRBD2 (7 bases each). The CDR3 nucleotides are TGTGCCAGCCCGCGGGGGACAGCTGATGAGACCCAGTACTTC. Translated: CASPRGTADETQYF.